The 18 T cell receptor beta chains listed next were all sequenced from one sample in a study of liver allograft versus peripheral blood T cells. Study in general: Liver transplant recipients had T cell receptor repertoires compared between transplanted liver and peripheral blood.

A single record per CDR3 protein comes from TCRdb applying MiXCR to the reads. The repertoire holds around 18,000 distinct CDR3 sequences, with 22% as singletons. The receptors derive from a human patient who had a liver transplant. Some T cells here may be from the graft donor.

This chain uses TRBV29-1 with TRBJ2-7; 8 bases fit TRBD1. The CDR3 totals 13 residues. In germline, CDR1 is SQVTM, CDR2 ANQGSEA. The junction had 3 bases not matched to a gene; V was cut back by 5 bases and J by 0 bases. The CDR3 coding sequence is TGCAGCGTTATGGACAGGGTCTCCTACGAGCAGTACTTC. Amino acids: CSVMDRVSYEQYF.

A note on this clonotype: This clone may be a read error of a much larger clone one base away. The J gene is TRBJ2-7, the V gene TRBV19; the D is unclear. The CDR3 has 14 residues. Looked up from germline, CDR1 is LNHDA and CDR2 is SQIVND (reference sequence). V lost 7 bases and J 4 bases, leaving 17 bases between the germline ends. The CDR3, as DNA: TGTGCCAGTAAGATGTCTATCCAAGAGTACGAGCAGTACTTC. Protein: CASKMSIQEYEQYF.

By share, this clonotype ranks as medium-sized. The V gene is TRBV18, the J gene TRBJ2-7; 10 bases match TRBD2. Germline V lookup: CDR1 KGHSH, CDR2 LQKENI. CDR3 length: 17 residues. J was trimmed by 1 base and V by 11 bases; bases with no gene match: 17. The CDR3 here is CASPGGLAPKESYEQYF. In nucleotides, the CDR3 is TGTGCCTCACCAGGGGGACTAGCGCCCAAGGAGTCCTACGAGCAGTACTTC.

Worth noting for this clonotype: This may stem from a read error, because a much larger clone lies one nucleotide away. This chain links TRBV15 with TRBJ1-1; TRBD1 aligns across 8 bases. The CDR3 loop spans 17 amino acids. The germline gives CDR1 LNHNV, CDR2 YYDKDF (reference sequence). The chain's CDR3 is CATSRDFPAGQGTEAYF. The CDR3 DNA follows: TGTGCCACCAGCAGAGATTTCCCGGCCGGACAGGGCACTGAAGCTTACTTT.

The chain has TRBV28 and TRBJ1-5; D is unclear. V lost 7 bases, J lost 6 bases, and 10 bases lay in between. Germline V gene data show CDR1 as MDHEN and CDR2 as SYDVKM. The CDR3 consists of 12 residues. The CDR3 spells CASIKRAQPQHF. CDR3 nucleotide sequence: TGTGCCAGCATTAAACGCGCTCAGCCCCAGCATTTT.

This clonotype was observed a handful of times. The DNA is left out, because the CDR3 cannot be placed on it with certainty; the CDR3 is given as TCRdb lists it. V is TRBV7-5 and J is TRBJ1-2; the table's TRBD1 call for D was not verified on the DNA. TRBV7-5 is an annotated pseudogene. The CDR3 totals 17 residues, both ends included. Here the CDR3 reads CISVPEAETTENYGYTF.

By proportion, this clonotype is medium-sized (0.01 to 0.1%). The chain's CDR3 is CASTGQANTEAFF. The CDR3 DNA sequence: TGTGCCAGCACGGGACAGGCGAACACTGAAGCTTTCTTT. The V and J genes are TRBV6-6 and TRBJ1-1, with 8 bases identical to TRBD1. Germline loops: CDR1 MNHNY, CDR2 SVGAGI (reference sequence). The length of the CDR3 is 13 residues. Trimming took 7 bases from V and 1 from J; bases not matched to a gene: 2.

This clonotype has more than one count but fewer than ten. The chain links TRBV11-2 to TRBJ1-1; D possibly corresponds to TRBD1 (5 bases). In germline, CDR1 is SGHAT, CDR2 FQNNGV. Trimming shortened V by 5 bases and J by 0 bases, and 19 bases separated the two germline ends. This CDR3 comprises 17 residues. The CDR3 spells CASSMGIGGRLNTEAFF. The CDR3 region has the DNA TGTGCCAGCAGCATGGGGATTGGGGGGAGACTGAACACTGAAGCTTTCTTT.

There are a few counts of this clonotype. The V gene is TRBV19, the J gene TRBJ1-4, with 8 positions matching TRBD1. The CDR3 length is 13 residues. Germline CDR1 and CDR2: LNHDA and SQIVND (reference sequence). Germline trimming cut 6 bases from V and 7 bases from J; bases unmatched to any gene: 4. CDR3: CASSGQGTEKLFF. The DNA for the CDR3 is TGTGCCAGTAGCGGACAGGGCACTGAAAAACTGTTTTTT.

This clonotype was found a few times. This CDR3 is CASSEGASGNKETQYF. The CDR3 DNA follows: TGTGCCAGCAGTGAGGGGGCTAGCGGGAATAAAGAGACCCAGTACTTC. This sequence joins TRBV6-1 and TRBJ2-5, with 9 bases fitting TRBD2. Germline lookup yields CDR1 MNHNS and CDR2 SASEGT. The V gene end was trimmed by 3 bases and the J gene end by 3 bases; junction bases not matched to a gene: 8. The CDR3 spans 16 residues.

The chain joins TRBV6-5 to TRBJ2-1; D call uncertain. Germline assignment: CDR1 MNHEY and CDR2 SVGAGI. The CDR3 runs 15 residues. Deletions cut 5 bases from V and 0 bases from J, with 11 bases between. The CDR3 nucleotides read TGTGCCAGCAGTGTCTCCGAGAGCTCCTACAATGAGCAGTTCTTC. Its translation is CASSVSESSYNEQFF.

There are many counts of this clonotype. CDR3 in DNA: TGTGCCAGCAGACCCGGGACAGGGAGCGATAATTCACCCCTCCACTTT. Its translation is CASRPGTGSDNSPLHF. This rearrangement joins TRBV6-5 to TRBJ1-6; 9 bases line up with TRBD1. Trimming cost V 6 bases and J 5 bases; bases outside gene matches: 8. This CDR3 region has 16 residues. Germline lookup yields CDR1 MNHEY and CDR2 SVGAGI.

CDR3 sequence: CASSQESQGWSPLHF. CDR3 DNA: TGTGCCAGCAGCCAAGAGTCCCAGGGTTGGTCACCCCTCCACTTT. The rearrangement joins TRBV14 to TRBJ1-6; D perhaps matches TRBD1 (5 bases). The germline V and J ends were trimmed by 0 bases and 10 bases, with 13 bases remaining between them. Germline lookup yields CDR1 SGHDN and CDR2 FVKESK. The CDR3 has 15 amino acids.

This clonotype is classed as medium-sized. The chain combines TRBV10-3 with TRBJ2-2, with 9 bases matching TRBD1. Germline loops: CDR1 ENHRY, CDR2 SYGVKD. This CDR3 comprises 14 residues. V was clipped by 6 bases and J by 6 bases; unmatched bases: 5. The CDR3 bases are TGTGCCATCAGCGGACAGGGGTATGCCGGGGAGCTGTTTTTT. It encodes CAISGQGYAGELFF.

This clonotype came up a few times. This chain uses TRBV7-9 with TRBJ1-2; D is ambiguous. CDR3 length equals 15 residues. Germline assignment: CDR1 SEHNR and CDR2 FQNEAQ (reference sequence). V gave up 5 bases and J gave up 3 bases, with 16 bases separating them. The CDR3 region is CASSTRTLGDYGYTF. In DNA, the CDR3 is TGTGCCAGCAGCACCCGTACCTTGGGCGACTATGGCTACACCTTC.

Regarding this clonotype: The CDR3 does not close with the conserved phenylalanine or tryptophan, likely indicating a read error. The chain's CDR3 is CASSLVRDSSYNEQFI. CDR3 sequence (DNA): TGTGCCAGCAGCTTGGTAAGGGACAGCTCCTACAATGAGCAGTTCATC. V gene TRBV5-6 combines with J gene TRBJ2-1; 7 nucleotides agree with TRBD1. Looked up from germline, CDR1 is SGHDT and CDR2 is YYEEEE. V trimming: 0 bases; J trimming: 0 bases; junction bases outside the gene matches: 3. This CDR3 spans 16 amino acids.

The chain joins TRBV20-1 to TRBJ2-7; TRBD1 is a possible D gene (6 bases). The ends were cut back, 4 bases at V and 4 bases at J, with 17 bases in the middle. Germline values: CDR1 DFQATT, CDR2 SNEGSKA (reference sequence). The CDR3 length is 14 residues. The CDR3 bases are TGCAGTGCTACTACAGGGTCGGGGATGTACGAGCAGTACTTC. Protein: CSATTGSGMYEQYF.

This clonotype was observed many times. V gene TRBV6-1 combines with J gene TRBJ2-7; D is unclear. The ends were cut back, 7 bases at V and 6 bases at J, with 10 bases in the middle. The V gene's germline CDR1 is MNHNS and CDR2 SASEGT. This CDR3 has 11 residues. This chain's CDR3 is CASTPLREQYF. The CDR3 DNA is TGTGCCAGCACGCCCCTCCGCGAGCAGTACTTC.